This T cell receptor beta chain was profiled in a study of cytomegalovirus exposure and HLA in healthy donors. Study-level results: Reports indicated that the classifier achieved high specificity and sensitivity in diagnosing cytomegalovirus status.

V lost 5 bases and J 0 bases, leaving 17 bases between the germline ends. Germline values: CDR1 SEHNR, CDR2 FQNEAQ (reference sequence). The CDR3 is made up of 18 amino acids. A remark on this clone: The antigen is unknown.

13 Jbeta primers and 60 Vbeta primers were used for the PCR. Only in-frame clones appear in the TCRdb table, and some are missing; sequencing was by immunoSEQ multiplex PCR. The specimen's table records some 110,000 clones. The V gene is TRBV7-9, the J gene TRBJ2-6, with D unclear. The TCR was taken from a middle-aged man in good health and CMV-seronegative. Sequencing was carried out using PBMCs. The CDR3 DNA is TGTGCCAGCAGCCCCGGTTATTCCTCCACCTCTGGGGCCAACGTCCTGACTTTC. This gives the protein CASSPGYSSTSGANVLTF.